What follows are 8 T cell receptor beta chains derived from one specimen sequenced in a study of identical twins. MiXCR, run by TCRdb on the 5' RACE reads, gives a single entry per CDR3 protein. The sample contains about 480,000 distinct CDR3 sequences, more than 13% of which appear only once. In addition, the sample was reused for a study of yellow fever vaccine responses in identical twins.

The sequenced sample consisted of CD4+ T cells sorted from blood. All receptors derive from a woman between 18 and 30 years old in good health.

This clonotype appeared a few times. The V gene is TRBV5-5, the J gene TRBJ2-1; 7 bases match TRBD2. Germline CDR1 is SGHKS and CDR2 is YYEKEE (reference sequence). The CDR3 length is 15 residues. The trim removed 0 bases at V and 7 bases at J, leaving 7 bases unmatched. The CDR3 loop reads CASSLVGGWGNEQFF. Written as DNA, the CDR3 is TGTGCCAGCAGCTTGGTGGGGGGGTGGGGGAATGAGCAGTTCTTC.

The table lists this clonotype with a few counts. The CDR3 reads CASSSLTSGFYNEQFF. Here the CDR3 DNA reads TGTGCCAGCAGCTCTCTTACTAGCGGGTTTTACAATGAGCAGTTCTTC. The chain couples TRBV7-2 to TRBJ2-1; 9 bases map to TRBD2. The CDR3 is 16 amino acids. The germline V gene has CDR1 SGHTA and CDR2 FQGNSA. Germline trimming cut 4 bases from V and 4 bases from J; bases unmatched to any gene: 8.

CDR3 sequence (DNA): TGCAGTGCTAGAGGAGGGGCGGATAGCACAGATACGCAGTATTTT. This codes for CSARGGADSTDTQYF. The gene calls are TRBV20-1 and TRBJ2-3, with D perhaps being TRBD1 or TRBD2 (5 bases each). Germline V gene data show CDR1 as DFQATT and CDR2 as SNEGSKA (reference sequence). V lost 1 base to trimming and J lost 0 bases, with 11 bases between them. This CDR3 comprises 15 residues.

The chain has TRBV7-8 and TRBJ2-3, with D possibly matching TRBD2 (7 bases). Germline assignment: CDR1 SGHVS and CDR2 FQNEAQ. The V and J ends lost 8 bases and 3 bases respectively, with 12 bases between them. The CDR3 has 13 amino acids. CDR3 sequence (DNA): TGTGCCAGCGGGGAGGGGGAAACAGATACGCAGTATTTT. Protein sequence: CASGEGETDTQYF.

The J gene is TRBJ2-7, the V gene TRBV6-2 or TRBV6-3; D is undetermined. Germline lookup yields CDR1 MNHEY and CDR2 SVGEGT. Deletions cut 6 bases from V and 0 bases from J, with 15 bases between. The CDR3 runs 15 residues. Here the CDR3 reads CASRVARSSSYEQYF. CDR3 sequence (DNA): TGTGCCAGCAGGGTTGCAAGGTCGAGCTCCTACGAGCAGTACTTC.

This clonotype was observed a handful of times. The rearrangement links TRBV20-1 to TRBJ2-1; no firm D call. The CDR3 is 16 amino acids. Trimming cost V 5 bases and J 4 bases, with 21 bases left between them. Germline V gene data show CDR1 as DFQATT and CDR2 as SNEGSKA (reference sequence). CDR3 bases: TGCAGTGCTCCTAATACAAGGATGAATGGGTACAATGAGCAGTTCTTC. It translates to CSAPNTRMNGYNEQFF.

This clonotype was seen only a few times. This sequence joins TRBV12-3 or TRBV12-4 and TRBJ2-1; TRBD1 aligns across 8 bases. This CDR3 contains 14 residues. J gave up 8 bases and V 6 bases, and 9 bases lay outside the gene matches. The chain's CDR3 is CASRRGQGADEQFF. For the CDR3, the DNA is TGTGCCAGCAGGAGAGGGCAGGGGGCAGATGAGCAGTTCTTC.

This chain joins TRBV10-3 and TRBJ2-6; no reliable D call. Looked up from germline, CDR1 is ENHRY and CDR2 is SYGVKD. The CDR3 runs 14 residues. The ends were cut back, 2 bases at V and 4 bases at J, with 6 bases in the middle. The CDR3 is CAISEASGANVLTF. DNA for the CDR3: TGTGCCATCAGTGAGGCATCCGGGGCCAACGTCCTGACTTTC.